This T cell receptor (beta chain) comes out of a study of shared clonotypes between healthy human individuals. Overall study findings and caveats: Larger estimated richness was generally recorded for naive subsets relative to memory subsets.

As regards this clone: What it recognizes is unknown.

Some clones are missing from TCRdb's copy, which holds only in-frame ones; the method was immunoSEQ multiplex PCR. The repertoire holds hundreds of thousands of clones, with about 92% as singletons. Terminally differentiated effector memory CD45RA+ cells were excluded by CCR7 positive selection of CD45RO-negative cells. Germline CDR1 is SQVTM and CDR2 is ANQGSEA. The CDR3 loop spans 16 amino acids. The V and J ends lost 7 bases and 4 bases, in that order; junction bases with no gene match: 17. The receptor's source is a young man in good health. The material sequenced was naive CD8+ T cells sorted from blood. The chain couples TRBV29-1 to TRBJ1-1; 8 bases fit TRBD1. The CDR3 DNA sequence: TGCAGCGCCCTACCCCATTTCGACAGGGGATCCACTGAAGCTTTCTTT. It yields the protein CSALPHFDRGSTEAFF.